The subject of this entry is one T cell receptor beta chain. This sample is drawn from a study of blood T cell repertoires in COVID-19. Study overall: Specimens from acute and convalescent COVID-19 originated in the United States, Italy and Spain. Nucleic acid was either cDNA or gDNA, and it came from T cells, B-cell-depleted T cells, or PBMCs.

Assay used: immunoSEQ multiplex PCR; TCRdb lists only in-frame clones, some missing. The sample shows around 100,000 clones, roughly 87% of them seen only once. Trimming at V came to 5 bases and at J to 2 bases, leaving 2 bases not matched to a gene. The CDR3 length is 13 residues. Germline assignment: CDR1 SGHAT and CDR2 FQNNGV. The TCR originated in a man aged 25 to 45 in a cohort sampled during active COVID-19. The rearrangement joins TRBV11-2 to TRBJ2-7; TRBD1 matches 8 bases. Sequencing was carried out using peripheral blood. CDR3: CASSPDRAYEQYF. The CDR3 region has the DNA TGTGCCAGCAGCCCGGACAGGGCCTACGAGCAGTACTTC.